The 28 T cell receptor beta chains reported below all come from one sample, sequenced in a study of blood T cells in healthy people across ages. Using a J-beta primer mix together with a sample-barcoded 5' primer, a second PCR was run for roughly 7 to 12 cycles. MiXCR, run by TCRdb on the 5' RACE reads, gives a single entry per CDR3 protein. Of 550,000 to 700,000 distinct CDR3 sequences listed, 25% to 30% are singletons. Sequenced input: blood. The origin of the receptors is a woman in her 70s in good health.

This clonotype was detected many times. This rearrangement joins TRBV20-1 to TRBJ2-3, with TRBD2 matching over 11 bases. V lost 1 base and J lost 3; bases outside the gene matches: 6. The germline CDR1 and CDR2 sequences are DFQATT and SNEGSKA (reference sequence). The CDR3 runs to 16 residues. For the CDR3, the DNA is TGCAGTGCTAGAGCCACTAGCGGGGGCTGGACAGATACGCAGTATTTT. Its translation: CSARATSGGWTDTQYF.

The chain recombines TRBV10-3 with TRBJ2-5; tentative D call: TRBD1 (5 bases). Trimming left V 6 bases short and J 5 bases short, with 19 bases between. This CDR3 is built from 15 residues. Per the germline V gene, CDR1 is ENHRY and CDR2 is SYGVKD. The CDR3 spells CAISRAEGVGETQYF. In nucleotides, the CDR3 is TGTGCCATCAGCCGGGCCGAAGGGGTGGGCGAGACCCAGTACTTC.

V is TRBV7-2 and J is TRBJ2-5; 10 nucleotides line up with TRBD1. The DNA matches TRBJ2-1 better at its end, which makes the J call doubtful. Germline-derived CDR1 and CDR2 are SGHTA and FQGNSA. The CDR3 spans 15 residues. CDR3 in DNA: TGTGCCAGCAGCTTAGGAGGGACAGGGGTAAATGAGCAGTTCTTC. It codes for CASSLGGTGVNEQFF.

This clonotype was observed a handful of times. CDR3 sequence reads: CASSPDRQGNNEQFF. CDR3 DNA sequence: TGCGCCAGCAGCCCGGACCGACAGGGTAACAATGAGCAGTTCTTC. V and J are TRBV5-1 and TRBJ2-1, with TRBD1 matching over 7 bases. V lost 4 bases and J lost 5; bases outside the gene matches: 9. Germline values: CDR1 SGHRS, CDR2 YFSETQ. The CDR3 spans 15 residues.

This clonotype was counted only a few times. The DNA for the CDR3 is TGTGCCAGCAGCTTGAGTCTCGGGACAGTTCGCTCTGGGGCCAACGTCCTGACTTTC. Its protein is CASSLSLGTVRSGANVLTF. The V and J genes are TRBV5-5 and TRBJ2-6; 7 nucleotides line up with TRBD1. Trimming took 1 base from V and 0 from J; bases not matched to a gene: 10. The CDR3 covers 19 residues. Germline V gene lookup returns CDR1 SGHKS and CDR2 YYEKEE (reference sequence).

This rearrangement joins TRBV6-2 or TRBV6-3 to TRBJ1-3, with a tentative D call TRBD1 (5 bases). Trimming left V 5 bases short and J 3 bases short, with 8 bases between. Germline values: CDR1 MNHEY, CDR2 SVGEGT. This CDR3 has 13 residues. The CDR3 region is CASSGTIGNTIYF. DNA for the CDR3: TGTGCCAGCAGTGGGACTATTGGAAACACCATATATTTT.

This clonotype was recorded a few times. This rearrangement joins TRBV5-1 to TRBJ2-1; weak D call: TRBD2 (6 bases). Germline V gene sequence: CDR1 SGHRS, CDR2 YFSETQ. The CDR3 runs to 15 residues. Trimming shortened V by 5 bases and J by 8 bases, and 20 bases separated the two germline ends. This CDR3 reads CASRSGSTRYDEQFF. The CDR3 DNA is TGCGCCAGCAGATCCGGGAGTACGAGGTACGATGAGCAGTTCTTC.

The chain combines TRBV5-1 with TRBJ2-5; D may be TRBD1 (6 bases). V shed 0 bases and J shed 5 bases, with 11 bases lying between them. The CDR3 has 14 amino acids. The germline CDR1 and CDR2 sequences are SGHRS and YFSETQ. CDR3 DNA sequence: TGCGCCAGCAGCTTGGTGGCAGGGGCGGAGACCCAGTACTTC. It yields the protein CASSLVAGAETQYF.

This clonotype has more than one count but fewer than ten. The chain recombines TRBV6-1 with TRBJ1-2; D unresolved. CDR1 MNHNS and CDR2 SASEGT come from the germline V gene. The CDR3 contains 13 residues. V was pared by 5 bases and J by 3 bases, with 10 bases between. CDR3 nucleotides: TGTGCCAGCAGTACGGACGGTGACTATGGCTACACCTTC. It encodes CASSTDGDYGYTF.

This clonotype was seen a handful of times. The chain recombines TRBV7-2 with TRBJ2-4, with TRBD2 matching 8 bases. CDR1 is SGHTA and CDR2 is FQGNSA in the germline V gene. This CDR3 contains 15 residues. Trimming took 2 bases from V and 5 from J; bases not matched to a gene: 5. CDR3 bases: TGTGCCAGCAGCTTACTCTCCGGGGGGGAAAACATTCAGTACTTC. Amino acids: CASSLLSGGENIQYF.

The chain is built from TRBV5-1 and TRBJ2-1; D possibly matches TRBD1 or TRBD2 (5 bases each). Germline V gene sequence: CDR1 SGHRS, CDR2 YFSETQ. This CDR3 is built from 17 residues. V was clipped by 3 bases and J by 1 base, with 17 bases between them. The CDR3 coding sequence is TGCGCCAGCAGCTGGGCCGGGGCTAGCATTTCCTACAATGAGCAGTTCTTC. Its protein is CASSWAGASISYNEQFF.

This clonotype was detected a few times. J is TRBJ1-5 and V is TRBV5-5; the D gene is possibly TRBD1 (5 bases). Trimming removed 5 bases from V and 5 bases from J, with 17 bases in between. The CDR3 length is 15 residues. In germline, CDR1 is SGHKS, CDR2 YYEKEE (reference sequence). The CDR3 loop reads CASRPQPGADQPQHF. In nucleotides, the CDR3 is TGTGCCAGCAGGCCTCAGCCCGGGGCAGATCAGCCCCAGCATTTT.

The CDR3 nucleotides read TGTGCCAGCAGCTCAGGACTAGGCGGTATGGGCACAGATACGCAGTATTTT. Translating gives CASSSGLGGMGTDTQYF. The gene calls are TRBV7-9 and TRBJ2-3, with 7 bases that match TRBD2. Losses at the gene ends were 4 bases for V and 1 base for J; bases not matched to a gene: 11. The germline gives CDR1 SEHNR, CDR2 FQNEAQ (reference sequence). The CDR3 length is 17 residues.

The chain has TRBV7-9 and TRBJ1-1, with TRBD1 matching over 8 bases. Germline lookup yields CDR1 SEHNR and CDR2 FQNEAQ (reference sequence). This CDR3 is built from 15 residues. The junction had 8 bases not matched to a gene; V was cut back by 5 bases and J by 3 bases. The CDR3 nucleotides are TGTGCCAGCAGCAAAGGGCACAGGGGGGACACTGAAGCTTTCTTT. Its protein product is CASSKGHRGDTEAFF.

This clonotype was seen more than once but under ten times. This CDR3 is CATSRTSTETQYF. The CDR3 bases are TGTGCCACCAGCAGGACTAGCACGGAGACCCAGTACTTC. This chain joins TRBV15 and TRBJ2-1; 7 bases agree with TRBD2. The J call may not be correct, given that the DNA end is closer to TRBJ2-5. Looked up from germline, CDR1 is LNHNV and CDR2 is YYDKDF (reference sequence). CDR3 size: 13 residues.

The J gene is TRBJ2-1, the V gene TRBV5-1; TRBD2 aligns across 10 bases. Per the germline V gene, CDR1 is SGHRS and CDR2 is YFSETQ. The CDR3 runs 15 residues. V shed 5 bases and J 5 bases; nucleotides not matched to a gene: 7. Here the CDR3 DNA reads TGCGCCAGCAGACCGATAGCGGGGGGCAACAATGAGCAGTTCTTC. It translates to CASRPIAGGNNEQFF.

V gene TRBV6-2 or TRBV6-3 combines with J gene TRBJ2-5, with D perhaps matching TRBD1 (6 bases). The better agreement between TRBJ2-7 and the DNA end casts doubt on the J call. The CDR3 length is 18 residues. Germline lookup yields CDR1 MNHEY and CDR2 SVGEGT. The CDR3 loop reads CASSRSRGRGDLSYEQYF. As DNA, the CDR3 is TGTGCCAGCAGCCGGTCCCGGGGCAGGGGCGACCTTTCCTACGAGCAGTACTTC.

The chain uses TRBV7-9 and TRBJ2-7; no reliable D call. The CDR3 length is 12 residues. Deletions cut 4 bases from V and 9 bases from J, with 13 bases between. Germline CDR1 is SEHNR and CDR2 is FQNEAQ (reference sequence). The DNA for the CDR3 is TGTGCCAGCAGCTCTAGAGAAGGGTGGCAGTACTTC. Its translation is CASSSREGWQYF.

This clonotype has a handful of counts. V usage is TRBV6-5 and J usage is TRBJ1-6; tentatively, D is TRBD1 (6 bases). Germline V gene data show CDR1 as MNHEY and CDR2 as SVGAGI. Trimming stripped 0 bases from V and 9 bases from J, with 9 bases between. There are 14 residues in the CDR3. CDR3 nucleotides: TGTGCCAGCAGTTACTCACAGGGAGTTTCACCCCTCCACTTT. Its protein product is CASSYSQGVSPLHF.

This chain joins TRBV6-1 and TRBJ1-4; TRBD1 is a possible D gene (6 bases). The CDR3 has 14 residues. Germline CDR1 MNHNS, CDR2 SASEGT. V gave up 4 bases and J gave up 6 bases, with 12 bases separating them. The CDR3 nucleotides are TGTGCCAGCAGTGCCCTTGGGGGGCATGAAAAACTGTTTTTT. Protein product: CASSALGGHEKLFF.

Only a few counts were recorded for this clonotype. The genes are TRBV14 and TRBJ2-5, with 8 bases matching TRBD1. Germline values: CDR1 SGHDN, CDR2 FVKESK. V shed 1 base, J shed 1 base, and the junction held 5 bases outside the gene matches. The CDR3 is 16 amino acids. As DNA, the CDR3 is TGTGCCAGCAGCCAAGTGCTAGGACAGGGCCAAGAGACCCAGTACTTC. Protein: CASSQVLGQGQETQYF.

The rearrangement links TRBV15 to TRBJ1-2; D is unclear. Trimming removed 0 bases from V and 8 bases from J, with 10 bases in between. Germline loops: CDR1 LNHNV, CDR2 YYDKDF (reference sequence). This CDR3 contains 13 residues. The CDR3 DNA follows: TGTGCCACCAGCAGAGATAGGGCTGAAGGCTACACCTTC. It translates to CATSRDRAEGYTF.

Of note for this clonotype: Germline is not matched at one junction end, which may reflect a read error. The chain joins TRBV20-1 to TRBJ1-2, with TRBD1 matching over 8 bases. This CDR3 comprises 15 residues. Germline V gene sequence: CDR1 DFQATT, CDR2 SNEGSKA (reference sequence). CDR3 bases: TGCAGTGCTGGAGACCCCCAGGGGGCGGTCTATGGCTACACCTTC. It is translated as CSAGDPQGAVYGYTF.

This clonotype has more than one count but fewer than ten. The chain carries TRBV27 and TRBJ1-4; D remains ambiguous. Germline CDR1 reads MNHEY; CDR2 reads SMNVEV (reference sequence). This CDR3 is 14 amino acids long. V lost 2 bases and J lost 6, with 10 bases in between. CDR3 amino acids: CASSLLSWDEKLFF. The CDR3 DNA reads TGTGCCAGCAGTTTACTATCCTGGGATGAAAAACTGTTTTTT.

CDR3 sequence reads: CASSPVQETQYF. In DNA, the CDR3 is TGTGCCAGCAGCCCCGTCCAAGAGACCCAGTACTTC. V and J are TRBV2 and TRBJ2-5; D remains ambiguous. V lost 6 bases, J lost 1 base, and 6 bases lay in between. From germline, CDR1 is SNHLY and CDR2 FYNNEI. The CDR3 spans 12 residues.

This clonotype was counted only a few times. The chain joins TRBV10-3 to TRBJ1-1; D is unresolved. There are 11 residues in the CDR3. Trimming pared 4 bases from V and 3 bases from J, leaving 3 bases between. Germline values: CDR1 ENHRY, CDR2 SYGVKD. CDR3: CAISVDTEAFF. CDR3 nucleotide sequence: TGTGCCATCAGTGTCGACACTGAAGCTTTCTTT.

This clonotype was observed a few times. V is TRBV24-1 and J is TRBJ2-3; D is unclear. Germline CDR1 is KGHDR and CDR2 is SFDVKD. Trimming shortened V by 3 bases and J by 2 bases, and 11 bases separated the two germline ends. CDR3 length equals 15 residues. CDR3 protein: CATSDRLQATDTQYF. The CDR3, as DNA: TGTGCCACCAGTGATAGGTTACAAGCCACAGATACGCAGTATTTT.

This CDR3 reads CASRGGTGMKAFF. The CDR3 region has the DNA TGTGCCAGCAGGGGGGGTACAGGGATGAAAGCTTTCTTT. The chain has TRBV2 and TRBJ1-1; possibly TRBD1 for D (6 bases). Trimming left V 6 bases short and J 9 bases short, with 17 bases between. The germline CDR1 and CDR2 sequences are SNHLY and FYNNEI. This CDR3 region has 13 residues.